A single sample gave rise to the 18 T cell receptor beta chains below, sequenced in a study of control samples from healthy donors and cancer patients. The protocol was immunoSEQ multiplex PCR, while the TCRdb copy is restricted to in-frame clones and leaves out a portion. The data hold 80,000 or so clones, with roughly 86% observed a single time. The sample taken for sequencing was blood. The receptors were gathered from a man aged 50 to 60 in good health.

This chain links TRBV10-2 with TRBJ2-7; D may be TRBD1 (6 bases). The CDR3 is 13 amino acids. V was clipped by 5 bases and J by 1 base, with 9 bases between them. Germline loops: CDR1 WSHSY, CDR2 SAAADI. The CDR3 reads CASSSGQSYEQYF. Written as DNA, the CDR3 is TGCGCCAGCAGTTCAGGACAGTCCTACGAGCAGTACTTC.

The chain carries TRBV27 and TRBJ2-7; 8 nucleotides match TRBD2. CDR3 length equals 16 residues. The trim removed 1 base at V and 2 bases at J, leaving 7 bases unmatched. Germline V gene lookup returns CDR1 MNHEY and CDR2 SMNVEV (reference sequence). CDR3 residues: CASSLYVTSGAYEQYF. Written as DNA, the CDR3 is TGTGCCAGCAGTTTATATGTTACTAGCGGTGCCTACGAGCAGTACTTC.

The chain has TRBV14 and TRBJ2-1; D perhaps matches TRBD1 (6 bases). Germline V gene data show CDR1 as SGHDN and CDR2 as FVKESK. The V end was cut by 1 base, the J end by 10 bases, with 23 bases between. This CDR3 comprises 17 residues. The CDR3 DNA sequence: TGTGCCAGCAGCCAAGTTTCCATTCAGGGGTCAAATCGCGAGCAGTTCTTC. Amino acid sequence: CASSQVSIQGSNREQFF. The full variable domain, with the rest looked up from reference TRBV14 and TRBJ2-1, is EAGVTQFPSHSVIEKGQTVTLRCDPISGHDNLYWYRRVMGKEIKFLLHFVKESKQDESGMPNNRFLAERTGGTYSTLKVQPAELEDSGVYFCASSQVSIQGSNREQFFGPGTRLTVL.

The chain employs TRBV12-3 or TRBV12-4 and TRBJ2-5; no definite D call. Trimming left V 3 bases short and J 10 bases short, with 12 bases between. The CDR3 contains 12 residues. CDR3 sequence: CASSFSRIGQYF. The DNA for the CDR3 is TGTGCCAGCAGTTTCAGCCGGATAGGCCAGTACTTC.

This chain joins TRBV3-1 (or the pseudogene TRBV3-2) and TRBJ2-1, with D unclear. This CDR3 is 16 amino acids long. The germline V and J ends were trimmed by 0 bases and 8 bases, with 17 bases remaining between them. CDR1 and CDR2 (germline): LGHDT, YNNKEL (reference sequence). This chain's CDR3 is CASSQDTTRLGDEQFF. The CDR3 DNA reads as TGTGCCAGCAGCCAAGACACTACGAGGCTCGGAGATGAGCAGTTCTTC.

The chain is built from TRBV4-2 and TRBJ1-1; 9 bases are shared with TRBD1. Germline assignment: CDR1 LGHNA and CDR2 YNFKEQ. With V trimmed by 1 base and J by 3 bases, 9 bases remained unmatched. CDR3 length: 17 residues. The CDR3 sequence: CASSQANRDRVDTEAFF. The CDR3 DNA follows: TGTGCCAGCAGCCAAGCAAATCGGGACAGGGTAGACACTGAAGCTTTCTTT.

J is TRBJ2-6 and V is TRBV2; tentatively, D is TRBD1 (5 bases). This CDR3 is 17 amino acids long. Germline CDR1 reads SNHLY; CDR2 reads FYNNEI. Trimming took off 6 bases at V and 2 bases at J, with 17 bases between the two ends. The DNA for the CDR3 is TGTGCCAGCAGCCAGGGTGGTAATTCCGCTGGGGCCAACGTCCTGACTTTC. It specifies CASSQGGNSAGANVLTF.

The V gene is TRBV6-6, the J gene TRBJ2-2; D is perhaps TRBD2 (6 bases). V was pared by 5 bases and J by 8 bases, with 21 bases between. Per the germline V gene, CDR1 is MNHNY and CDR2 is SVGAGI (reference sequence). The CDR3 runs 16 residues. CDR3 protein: CASSLRDSPFGGELFF. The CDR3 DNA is TGTGCCAGCAGTCTTAGGGACTCCCCTTTCGGGGGGGAGCTGTTTTTT.

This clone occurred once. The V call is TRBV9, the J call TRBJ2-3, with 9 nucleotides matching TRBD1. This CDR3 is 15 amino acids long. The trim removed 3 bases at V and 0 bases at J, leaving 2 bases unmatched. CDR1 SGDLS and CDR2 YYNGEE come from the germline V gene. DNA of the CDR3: TGTGCCAGCAGCGCACAGGGGGCGAGCACAGATACGCAGTATTTT. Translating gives CASSAQGASTDTQYF.

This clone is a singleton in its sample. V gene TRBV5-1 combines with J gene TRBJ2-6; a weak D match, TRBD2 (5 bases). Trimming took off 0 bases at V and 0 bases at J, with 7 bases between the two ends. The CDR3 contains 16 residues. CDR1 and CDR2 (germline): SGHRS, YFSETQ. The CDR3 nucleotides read TGCGCCAGCAGCTTGGGCGGGTTCTCTGGGGCCAACGTCCTGACTTTC. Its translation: CASSLGGFSGANVLTF.

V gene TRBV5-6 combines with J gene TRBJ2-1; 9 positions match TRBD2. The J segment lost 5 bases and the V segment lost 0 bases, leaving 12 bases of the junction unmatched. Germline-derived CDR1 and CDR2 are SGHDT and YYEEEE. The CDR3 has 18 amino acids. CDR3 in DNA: TGTGCCAGCAGCTTGGCCCGTCGACTAGCGGCACTTAACAATGAGCAGTTCTTC. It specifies CASSLARRLAALNNEQFF.

In nucleotides, the CDR3 is TGTGCCAGCAGCTTAGGGCGGGAATACTATGGCTACACCTTC. Amino acid sequence: CASSLGREYYGYTF. The chain carries TRBV7-8 and TRBJ1-2, with D hard to call. The V and J ends lost 1 base and 3 bases respectively, with 9 bases between them. The CDR3 length is 14 residues. The V gene's germline CDR1 is SGHVS and CDR2 FQNEAQ. The complete variable domain, with remaining parts taken from reference TRBV7-8 and TRBJ1-2, reads GAGVSQSPRYKVAKRGQDVALRCDPISGHVSLFWYQQALGQGPEFLTYFQNEAQLDKSGLPSDRFFAERPEGSVSTLKIQRTQQEDSAVYLCASSLGREYYGYTFGSGTRLTVV.

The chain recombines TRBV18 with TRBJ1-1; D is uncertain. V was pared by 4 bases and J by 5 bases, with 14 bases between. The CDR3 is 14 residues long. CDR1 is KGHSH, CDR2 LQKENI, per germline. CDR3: CASSRTTRETEAFF. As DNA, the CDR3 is TGTGCCAGCTCACGTACCACTAGGGAGACTGAAGCTTTCTTT. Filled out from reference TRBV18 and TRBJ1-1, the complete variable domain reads NAGVMQNPRHLVRRRGQEARLRCSPMKGHSHVYWYRQLPEEGLKFMVYLQKENIIDESGMPKERFSAEFPKEGPSILRIQQVVRGDSAAYFCASSRTTRETEAFFGQGTRLTVV.

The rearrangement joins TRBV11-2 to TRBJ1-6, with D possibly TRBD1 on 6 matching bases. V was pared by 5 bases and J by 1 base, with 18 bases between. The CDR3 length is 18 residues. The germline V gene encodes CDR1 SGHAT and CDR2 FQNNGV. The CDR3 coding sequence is TGTGCCAGCAGCCGCCTTACGGGGGCAATGTCCTATAATTCACCCCTCCACTTT. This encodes CASSRLTGAMSYNSPLHF.

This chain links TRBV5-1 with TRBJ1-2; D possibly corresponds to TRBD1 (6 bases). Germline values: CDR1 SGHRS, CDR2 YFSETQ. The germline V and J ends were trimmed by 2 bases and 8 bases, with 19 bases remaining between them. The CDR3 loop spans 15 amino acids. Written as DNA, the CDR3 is TGCGCCAGCAGCTTAGGGCAAGACAGGCTCGTAGGCTACACCTTC. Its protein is CASSLGQDRLVGYTF.

DNA for the CDR3: TGCGCCAGCAGCACCGGGACAGCGCCCTACGAGCAGTACTTC. Protein sequence: CASSTGTAPYEQYF. The chain is built from TRBV5-1 and TRBJ2-7; 7 nucleotides match TRBD1. The CDR3 extends over 14 amino acids. Germline CDR1 reads SGHRS; CDR2 reads YFSETQ. V shed 4 bases, J shed 2 bases, and the junction held 6 bases outside the gene matches.

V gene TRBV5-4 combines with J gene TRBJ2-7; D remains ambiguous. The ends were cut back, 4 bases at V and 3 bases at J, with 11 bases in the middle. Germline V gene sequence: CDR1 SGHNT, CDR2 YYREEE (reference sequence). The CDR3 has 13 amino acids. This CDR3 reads CASSLWTDYEQYF. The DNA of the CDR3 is TGTGCCAGCAGCCTCTGGACGGACTACGAGCAGTACTTC.

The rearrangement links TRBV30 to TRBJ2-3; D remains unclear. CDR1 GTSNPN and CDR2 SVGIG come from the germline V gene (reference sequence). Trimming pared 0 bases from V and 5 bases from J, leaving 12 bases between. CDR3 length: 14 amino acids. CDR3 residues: CAWSVESRGDTQYF. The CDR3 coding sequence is TGTGCCTGGAGTGTAGAAAGTAGAGGAGATACGCAGTATTTT.